This TCR beta chain emerged from a study of cytomegalovirus exposure and HLA in healthy donors. Germline values: CDR1 SGHNT, CDR2 YENEEA. This CDR3 has 17 residues. V was clipped by 1 base and J by 0 bases; unmatched bases: 5. In the PCR, 60 Vbeta and 13 Jbeta primers were used. The repertoire was sequenced with immunoSEQ multiplex PCR; TCRdb's copy has only in-frame clones and lacks some. The top ten hold roughly 3.2% of the sample, which has 75,000 to 100,000 clones, around 82% seen once. The receptor's source is a man aged 35 to 55 in good health and CMV-seronegative. The chain is built from TRBV11-3 and TRBJ2-1; 8 positions match TRBD2. Sequencing was performed on PBMCs. CDR3 protein: CASSLGVAGSSYNEQFF. CDR3 DNA sequence: TGTGCCAGCAGCTTAGGGGTAGCGGGGTCCTCCTACAATGAGCAGTTCTTC.